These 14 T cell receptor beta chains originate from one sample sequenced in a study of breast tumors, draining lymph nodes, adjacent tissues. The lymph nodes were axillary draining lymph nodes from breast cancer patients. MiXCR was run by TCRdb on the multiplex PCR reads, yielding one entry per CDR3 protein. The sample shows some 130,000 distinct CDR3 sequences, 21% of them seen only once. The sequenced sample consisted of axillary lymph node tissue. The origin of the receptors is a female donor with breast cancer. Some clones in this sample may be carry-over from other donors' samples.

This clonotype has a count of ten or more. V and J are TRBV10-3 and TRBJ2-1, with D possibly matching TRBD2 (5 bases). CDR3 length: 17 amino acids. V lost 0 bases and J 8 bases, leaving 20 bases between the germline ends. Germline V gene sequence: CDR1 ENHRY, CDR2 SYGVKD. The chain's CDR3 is CAISESVAGGEKDEQFF. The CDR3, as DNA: TGTGCCATCAGTGAGTCGGTGGCGGGTGGGGAGAAGGATGAGCAGTTCTTC.

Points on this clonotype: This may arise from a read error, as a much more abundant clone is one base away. The chain's CDR3 is CASSEVPTSYEQYF. The CDR3 region has the DNA TGTGCCAGCAGTGAAGTCCCGACCTCCTACGAGCAGTACTTC. J is TRBJ2-7 and V is TRBV6-1; D is undetermined. Trimming cost V 1 base and J 0 bases, with 7 bases left between them. The CDR3 extends over 14 amino acids. CDR1 is MNHNS, CDR2 SASEGT, per germline.

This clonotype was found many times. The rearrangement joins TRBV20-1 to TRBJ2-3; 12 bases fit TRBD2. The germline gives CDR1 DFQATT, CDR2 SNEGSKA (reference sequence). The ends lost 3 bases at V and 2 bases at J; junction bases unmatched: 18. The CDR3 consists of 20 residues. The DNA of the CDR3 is TGCAGTGCTAGTGAGGCGTTGCTAGCGGGAGGGAGCAAGGTCACAGATACGCAGTATTTT. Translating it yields CSASEALLAGGSKVTDTQYF.

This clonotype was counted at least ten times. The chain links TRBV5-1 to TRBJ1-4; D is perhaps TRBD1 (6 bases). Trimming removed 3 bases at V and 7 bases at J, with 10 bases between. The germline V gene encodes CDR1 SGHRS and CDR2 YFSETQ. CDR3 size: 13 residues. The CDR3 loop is CASSYSQGEKLFF. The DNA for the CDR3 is TGCGCCAGCAGCTATTCACAGGGTGAAAAACTGTTTTTT.

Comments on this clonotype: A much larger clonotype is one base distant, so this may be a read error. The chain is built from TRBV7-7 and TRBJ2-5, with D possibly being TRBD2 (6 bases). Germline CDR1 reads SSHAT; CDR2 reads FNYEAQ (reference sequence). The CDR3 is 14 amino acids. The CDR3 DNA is TGTGCTAGCAGCCGTACAGGCGGGGCGGAGACCCAGTACTTC. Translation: CASSRTGGAETQYF.

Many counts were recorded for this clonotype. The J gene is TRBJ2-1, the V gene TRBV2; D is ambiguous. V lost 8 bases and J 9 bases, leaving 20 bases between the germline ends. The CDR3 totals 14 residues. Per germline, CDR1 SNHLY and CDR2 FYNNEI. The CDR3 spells CASSQGNQVREQFF. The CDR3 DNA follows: TGTGCCAGCTCTCAAGGTAACCAAGTCCGTGAGCAGTTCTTC.

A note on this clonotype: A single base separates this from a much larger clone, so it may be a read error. This CDR3 reads CSVEEGGGSGYTF. DNA of the CDR3: TGCAGCGTTGAAGAAGGAGGGGGGAGTGGCTACACCTTC. The chain recombines TRBV29-1 with TRBJ1-2, with D tentatively TRBD1 (6 bases). This CDR3 comprises 13 residues. Per germline, CDR1 SQVTM and CDR2 ANQGSEA. Between the trimmed V and J ends, which lost 0 bases and 7 bases, there was a span of 12 bases.

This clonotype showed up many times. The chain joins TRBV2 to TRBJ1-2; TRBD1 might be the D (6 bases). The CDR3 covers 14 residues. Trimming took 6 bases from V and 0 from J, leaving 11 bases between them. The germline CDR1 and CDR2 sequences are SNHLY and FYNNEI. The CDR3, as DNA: TGTGCCAGCAGCCCACAGGGTTCTAACTATGGCTACACCTTC. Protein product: CASSPQGSNYGYTF.

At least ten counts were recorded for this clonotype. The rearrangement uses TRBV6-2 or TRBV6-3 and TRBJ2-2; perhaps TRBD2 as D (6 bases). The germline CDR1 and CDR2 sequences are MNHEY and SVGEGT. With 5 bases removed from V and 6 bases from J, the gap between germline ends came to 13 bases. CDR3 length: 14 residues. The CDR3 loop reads CASSPRGGAGELFF. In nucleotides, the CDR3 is TGTGCCAGCAGTCCTCGAGGCGGGGCCGGGGAGCTGTTTTTT.

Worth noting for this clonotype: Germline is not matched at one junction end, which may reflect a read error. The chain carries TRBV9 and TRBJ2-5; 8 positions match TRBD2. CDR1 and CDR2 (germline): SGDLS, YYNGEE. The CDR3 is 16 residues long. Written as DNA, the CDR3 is TGTGCCGGCAGCCGGGGGGGAGGGACGTACCAAGAGACCCAGTACTTC. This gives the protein CAGSRGGGTYQETQYF.

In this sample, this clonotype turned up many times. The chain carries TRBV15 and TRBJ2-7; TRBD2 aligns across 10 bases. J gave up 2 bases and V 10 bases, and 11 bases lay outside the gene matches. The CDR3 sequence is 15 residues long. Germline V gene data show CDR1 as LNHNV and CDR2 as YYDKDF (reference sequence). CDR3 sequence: CASRGGLASTYEQYF. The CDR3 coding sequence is TGTGCCAGCCGGGGGGGACTAGCGTCAACCTACGAGCAGTACTTC. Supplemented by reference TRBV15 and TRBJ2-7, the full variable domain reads DAMVIQNPRYQVTQFGKPVTLSCSQTLNHNVMYWYQQKSSQAPKLLFHYYDKDFNNEADTPDNFQSRRPNTSFCFLDIRSPGLGDTAMYLCASRGGLASTYEQYFGPGTRLTVT.

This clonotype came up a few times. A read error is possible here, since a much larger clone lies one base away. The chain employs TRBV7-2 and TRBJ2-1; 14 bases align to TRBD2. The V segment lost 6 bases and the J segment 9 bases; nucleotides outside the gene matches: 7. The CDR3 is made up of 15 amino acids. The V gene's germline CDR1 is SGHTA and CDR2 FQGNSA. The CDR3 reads CASRDGTSGSCEQFF. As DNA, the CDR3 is TGTGCCAGCAGGGACGGGACTAGCGGGAGCTGTGAGCAGTTCTTC.

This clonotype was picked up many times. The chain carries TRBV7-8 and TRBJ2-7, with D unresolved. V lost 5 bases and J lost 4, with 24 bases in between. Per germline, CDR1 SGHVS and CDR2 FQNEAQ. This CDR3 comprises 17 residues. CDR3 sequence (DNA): TGTGCCAGCAGCCCCTTCTCTCGTGGCCCAATCCCATACGAGCAGTACTTC. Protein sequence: CASSPFSRGPIPYEQYF.

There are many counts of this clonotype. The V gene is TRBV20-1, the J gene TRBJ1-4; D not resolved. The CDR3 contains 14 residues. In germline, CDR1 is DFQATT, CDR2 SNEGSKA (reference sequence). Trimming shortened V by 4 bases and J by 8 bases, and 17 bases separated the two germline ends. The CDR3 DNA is TGCAGTGCTACAGACCCATACAATGGCGAAAAACTGTTTTTT. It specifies CSATDPYNGEKLFF.